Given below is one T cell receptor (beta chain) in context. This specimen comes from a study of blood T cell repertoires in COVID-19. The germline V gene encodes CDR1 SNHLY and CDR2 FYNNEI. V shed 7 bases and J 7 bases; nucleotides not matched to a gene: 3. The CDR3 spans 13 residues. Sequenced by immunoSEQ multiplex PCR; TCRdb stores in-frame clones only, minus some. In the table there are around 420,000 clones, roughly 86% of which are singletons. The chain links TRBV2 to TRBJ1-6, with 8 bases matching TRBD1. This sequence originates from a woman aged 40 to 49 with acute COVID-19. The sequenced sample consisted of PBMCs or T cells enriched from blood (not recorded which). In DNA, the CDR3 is TGTGCCAGCAAGGACAGGGCAAATTCACCCCTCCACTTT. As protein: CASKDRANSPLHF.